This record looks at one T cell receptor beta chain sequence and its context. The antigen remains unidentified. A single base separates this from a much larger clone, so it may be a read error. It was RNA transcripts that yielded the amplified TCR beta CDR3 regions. A first-round RT-PCR of the TCR CDR3 used the HTBI primer set. TCRdb passed the multiplex PCR reads through MiXCR, listing each CDR3 protein once. The sample consists of about 640,000 distinct CDR3 sequences, roughly 20% of them appearing once. This CDR3 spans 14 amino acids. CDR1 and CDR2 from the germline V gene are SNHLY and FYNNEI. This sample is drawn from a study of T cells in Graves' hyperthyroidism and ophthalmopathy. Study conclusions and caveats: Within blood appeared most thyroid clonotypes that had expanded above 0.001.

The sequence was obtained from a man aged 25-45 years with Graves' ophthalmopathy. This chain links TRBV2 with TRBJ1-1, with D possibly being TRBD1 (6 bases). Specimen: blood. CDR3 sequence: CASSVTGLNSEAFF. In DNA, the CDR3 is TGTGCCAGCAGTGTAACAGGGTTGAACTCTGAAGCTTTCTTT.